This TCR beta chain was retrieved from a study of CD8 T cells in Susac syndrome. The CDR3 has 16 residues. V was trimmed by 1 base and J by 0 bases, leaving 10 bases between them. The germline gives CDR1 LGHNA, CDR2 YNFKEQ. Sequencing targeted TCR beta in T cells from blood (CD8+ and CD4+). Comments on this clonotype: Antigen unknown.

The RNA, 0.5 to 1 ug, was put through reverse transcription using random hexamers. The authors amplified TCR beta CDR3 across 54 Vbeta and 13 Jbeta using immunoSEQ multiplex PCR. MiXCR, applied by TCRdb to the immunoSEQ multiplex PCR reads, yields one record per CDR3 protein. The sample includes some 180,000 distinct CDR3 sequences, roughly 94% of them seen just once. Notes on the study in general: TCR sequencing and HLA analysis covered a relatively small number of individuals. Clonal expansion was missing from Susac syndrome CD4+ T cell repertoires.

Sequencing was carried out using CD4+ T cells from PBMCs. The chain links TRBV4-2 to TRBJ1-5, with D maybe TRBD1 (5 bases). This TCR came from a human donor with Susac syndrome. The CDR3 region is CASSQVRGDSNQPQHF. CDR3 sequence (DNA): TGTGCCAGCAGCCAAGTTCGAGGGGATAGCAATCAGCCCCAGCATTTT.